The T cell receptor (beta chain) described here comes from a study of cytomegalovirus exposure and HLA in healthy donors. Study-wide background: Falling in the Caucasian-associated ancestry cluster were 81% of 350 to 400 genotyped donors.

With 60 Vbeta and 13 Jbeta primers, the PCR was carried out. Only in-frame clones appear in the TCRdb table, and some are missing; sequencing was by immunoSEQ multiplex PCR. The sample lists 150,000 or so clones, 77% occurring once. V lost 2 bases, J lost 2 bases, and 16 bases lay in between. The CDR3 length is 16 residues. Germline CDR1 and CDR2: LGHNA and YSLEER. This clone was found a few times. The antigen remains undetermined. Study findings and constraints: Researchers counted around 180 TCR beta chains as cytomegalovirus-associated.

The sequence was collected from a man aged 50 to 60 in good health and CMV-seropositive. Material: PBMCs. V usage is TRBV4-3 and J usage is TRBJ2-7; a possible D gene is TRBD1 (5 bases). This CDR3 reads CASSQQLDSSAYEQYF. CDR3 DNA sequence: TGCGCCAGCAGCCAACAACTCGACAGTTCGGCCTACGAGCAGTACTTC.